Below are 8 T cell receptor beta chains sequenced from a single sample in a study of T-cell memory formation after mild COVID-19. TCRdb re-called the 5' RACE reads with MiXCR, one entry per CDR3 protein. Here the sample spans about 610,000 distinct CDR3 sequences, roughly 17% being singletons. The sequenced material came from PBMCs or a T cell subset sorted from them (not recorded which). The receptors originated from an adult woman who had mild COVID-19 (a few samples of this study predate the infection). Cell type and time point are not known.

The V and J genes are TRBV5-1 and TRBJ2-3; TRBD2 matches at 7 bases. The CDR3 covers 16 residues. Per the germline V gene, CDR1 is SGHRS and CDR2 is YFSETQ. J was trimmed by 2 bases and V by 0 bases; bases with no gene match: 6. The CDR3 sequence: CASSLGEGIPTDTQYF. DNA for the CDR3: TGCGCCAGCAGCTTGGGGGAGGGGATCCCCACAGATACGCAGTATTTT.

The chain couples TRBV12-3 or TRBV12-4 to TRBJ1-5, with D possibly being TRBD1 (5 bases). V was trimmed by 6 bases and J by 6 bases, leaving 18 bases between them. The CDR3 is 15 amino acids. The chain's CDR3 is CASSPSQGLSQPQHF. Written as DNA, the CDR3 is TGTGCCAGCAGCCCCTCTCAGGGTCTAAGTCAGCCCCAGCATTTT.

The chain joins TRBV12-3 or TRBV12-4 to TRBJ1-3; TRBD1 agrees at 9 bases. The CDR3 is 14 residues long. V lost 6 bases, J lost 10 bases, and 10 bases stayed unmatched. The CDR3: CASSSDRGVSTIYF. The CDR3 DNA follows: TGTGCCAGCAGCTCGGACAGGGGAGTGAGTACCATATATTTT.

CDR3 DNA sequence: TGTGCCAGCAGCCAAGCCAACAATGAGCAGTTCTTC. Its translation is CASSQANNEQFF. This sequence joins TRBV3-1 and TRBJ2-1; D is uncertain. Germline values: CDR1 LGHDT, CDR2 YNNKEL (reference sequence). Trimming stripped 1 base from V and 5 bases from J, with 3 bases between. This CDR3 has 12 residues.

Ten or more counts support this clonotype. CDR3 protein: CSASSPGREATFF. Written as DNA, the CDR3 is TGCAGTGCTAGTAGTCCCGGGCGGGAGGCAACTTTCTTT. The genes are TRBV20-1 and TRBJ1-1; D ambiguous. V was cut by 3 bases and J by 12 bases, with 20 bases left in between. CDR3 length equals 13 residues. Germline V lookup: CDR1 DFQATT, CDR2 SNEGSKA (reference sequence).

This clonotype was observed a handful of times. The chain recombines TRBV6-1 with TRBJ1-1, with 11 bases aligning to TRBD1. Germline V gives CDR1 MNHNS, CDR2 SASEGT. Unmatched junction bases numbered 5, after V lost 6 bases and J lost 8 bases. The length of the CDR3 is 13 residues. In DNA form, the CDR3 reads TGTGCCAGCAGGGCCCGGACAGGGGGCGAAGCTTTCTTT. Protein: CASRARTGGEAFF.

This chain connects TRBV7-8 to TRBJ2-7, with TRBD2 matching 12 bases. This CDR3 comprises 15 residues. Germline V gene lookup returns CDR1 SGHVS and CDR2 FQNEAQ. The J segment lost 4 bases and the V segment lost 5 bases, leaving 6 bases of the junction unmatched. The CDR3: CASSVRLAGVYEQYF. The CDR3 nucleotides read TGTGCCAGCAGCGTTAGACTAGCGGGAGTGTACGAGCAGTACTTC.

The V and J genes are TRBV4-3 and TRBJ2-5; 9 bases line up with TRBD2. The J segment lost 0 bases and the V segment lost 3 bases, leaving 2 bases of the junction unmatched. Germline V gene lookup returns CDR1 LGHNA and CDR2 YSLEER. The CDR3 consists of 15 residues. CDR3 loop: CASSQRLADQETQYF. The CDR3 nucleotides are TGCGCCAGCAGCCAGAGACTAGCGGACCAAGAGACCCAGTACTTC.